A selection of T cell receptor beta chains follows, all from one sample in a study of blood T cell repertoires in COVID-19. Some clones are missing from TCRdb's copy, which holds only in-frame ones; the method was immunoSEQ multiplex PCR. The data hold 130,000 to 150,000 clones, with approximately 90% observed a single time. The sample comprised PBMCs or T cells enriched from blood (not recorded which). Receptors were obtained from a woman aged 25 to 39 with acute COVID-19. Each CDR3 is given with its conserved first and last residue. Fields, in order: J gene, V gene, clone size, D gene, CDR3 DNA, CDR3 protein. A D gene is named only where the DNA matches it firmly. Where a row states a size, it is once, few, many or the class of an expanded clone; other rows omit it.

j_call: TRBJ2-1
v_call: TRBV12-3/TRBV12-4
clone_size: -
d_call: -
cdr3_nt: TGTGCCAGCAACGGGGGAGCCAATGAGCAGTTCTTC
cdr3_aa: CASNGGANEQFF

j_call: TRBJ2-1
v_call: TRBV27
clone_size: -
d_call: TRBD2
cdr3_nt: TGTGCCAGCAGCCCTCGATCAACAGATAGTCGGGAGGGCTCCTACAATGAGCAGTTCTTC
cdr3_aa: CASSPRSTDSREGSYNEQFF

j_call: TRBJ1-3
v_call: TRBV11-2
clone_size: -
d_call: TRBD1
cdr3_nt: TGTGCCAGCAGCTTACAAATGGGACAGCCTTCTACTGGAAACACCATATATTTT
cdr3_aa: CASSLQMGQPSTGNTIYF

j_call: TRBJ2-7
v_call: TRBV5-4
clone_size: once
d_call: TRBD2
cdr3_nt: TGTGCCAGCAGCTCGATGGGACTAGCGGACGAGCAGTACTTC
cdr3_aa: CASSSMGLADEQYF

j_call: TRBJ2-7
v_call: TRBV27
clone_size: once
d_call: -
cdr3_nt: TGTGCCAGCAGTTTTTCAGTTGGTAGCTTGATCTACGAGCAGTACTTC
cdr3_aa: CASSFSVGSLIYEQYF

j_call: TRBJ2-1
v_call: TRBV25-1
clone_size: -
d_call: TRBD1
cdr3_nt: TGTGCCAGCAGTGAAATGACAGGGTATGAGCAGTTCTTC
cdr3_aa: CASSEMTGYEQFF

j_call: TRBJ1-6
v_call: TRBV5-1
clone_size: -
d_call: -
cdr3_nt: TGCGCCAGCAGCTTGGCACAGCCCGGTTCACCCCTCCACTTT
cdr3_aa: CASSLAQPGSPLHF

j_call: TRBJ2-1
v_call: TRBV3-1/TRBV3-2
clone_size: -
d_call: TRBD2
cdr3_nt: TGTGCCAGCAGCCGAAGCCCACCGGGACTAGCGGGAGGGCCTTCCAGCGATGAGCAGTTCTTC
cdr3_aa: CASSRSPPGLAGGPSSDEQFF

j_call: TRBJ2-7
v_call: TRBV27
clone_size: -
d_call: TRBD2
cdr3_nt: TGTGCCAGCAGTGAGCCCGGGACTAGCTCCTACGAGCAGTACTTC
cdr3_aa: CASSEPGTSSYEQYF

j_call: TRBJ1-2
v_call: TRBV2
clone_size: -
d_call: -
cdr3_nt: TGTGCCAGCAGTGAAGGCTGGGACTTAGGGGTAGATTCCTATGGCTACACCTTC
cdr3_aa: CASSEGWDLGVDSYGYTF

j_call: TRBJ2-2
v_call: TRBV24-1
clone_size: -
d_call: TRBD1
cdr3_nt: TGTGCCACCAAGGGACAGGGGAACACCGGGGAGCTGTTTTTT
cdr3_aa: CATKGQGNTGELFF

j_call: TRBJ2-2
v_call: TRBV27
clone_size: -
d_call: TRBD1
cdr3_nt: TGTGCCAGCAGTTTAATGGGACAGGGGAACACCGGGGAGCTGTTTTTT
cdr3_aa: CASSLMGQGNTGELFF

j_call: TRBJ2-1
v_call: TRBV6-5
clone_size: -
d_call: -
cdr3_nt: TGTGCCAGCAGCAAACTAGGTGACAATGAGCAGTTCTTC
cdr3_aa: CASSKLGDNEQFF

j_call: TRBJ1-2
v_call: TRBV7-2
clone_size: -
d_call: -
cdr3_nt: TGTGCCAGCAGCTTTACCAACCGGGGTAATGCTAACTATGGCTACACCTTC
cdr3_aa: CASSFTNRGNANYGYTF

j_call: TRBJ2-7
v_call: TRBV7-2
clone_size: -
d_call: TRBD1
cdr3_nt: TGTGCCAGCAGCTGGGGACAGGGGGGCCCCTACGAGCAGTACTTC
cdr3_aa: CASSWGQGGPYEQYF

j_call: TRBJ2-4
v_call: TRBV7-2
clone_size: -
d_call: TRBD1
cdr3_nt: TGTGCCAGCAGCTTATCTTGGACAGGGGAAAACATTCAGTACTTC
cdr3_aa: CASSLSWTGENIQYF

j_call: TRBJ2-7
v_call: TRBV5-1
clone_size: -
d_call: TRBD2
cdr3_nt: TGCGCCAGCAGCTTTCTTAGCGGGGGGTCCTACGAGCAGTACTTC
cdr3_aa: CASSFLSGGSYEQYF

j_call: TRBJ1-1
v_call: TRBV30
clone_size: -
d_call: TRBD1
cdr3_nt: TGTGCCGGAAACAGGGGATCGGGCACTGAAGCTTTCTTT
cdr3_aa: CAGNRGSGTEAFF

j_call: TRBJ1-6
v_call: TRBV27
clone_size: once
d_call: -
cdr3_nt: TGTGCCAGCAGTCAGGTCGGGGGATATTCACCCCTCCACTTT
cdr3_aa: CASSQVGGYSPLHF

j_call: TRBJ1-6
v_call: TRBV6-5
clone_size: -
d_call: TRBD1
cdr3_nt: TGTGCCAGCAGTTACCAGGGGGCGGGTTCACCCCTCCACTTT
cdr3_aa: CASSYQGAGSPLHF

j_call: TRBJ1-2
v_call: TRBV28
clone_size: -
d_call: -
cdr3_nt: TGTGCCAGCAGTTTTATGGGGGCAAACTATGGCTACACCTTC
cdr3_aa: CASSFMGANYGYTF

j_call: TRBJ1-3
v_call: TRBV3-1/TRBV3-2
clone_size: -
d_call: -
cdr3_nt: TGTGCCAGCAGCCAAACTAAACCTTCTGGAAACACCATATATTTT
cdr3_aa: CASSQTKPSGNTIYF

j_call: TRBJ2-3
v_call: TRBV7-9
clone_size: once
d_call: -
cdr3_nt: TGTGCTAGCAGCTACAGCCCAGATACGCAGTATTTT
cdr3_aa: CASSYSPDTQYF

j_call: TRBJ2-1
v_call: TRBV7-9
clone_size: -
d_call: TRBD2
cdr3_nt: TGTGCCAGCAGCTCGATACGCACTAGCGGGCGCCGGTTCTTC
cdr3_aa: CASSSIRTSGRRFF

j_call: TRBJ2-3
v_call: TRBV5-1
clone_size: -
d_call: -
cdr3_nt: TGCGCCAGTCGCTGGGAGCCTAGGGATACGCAGTATTTT
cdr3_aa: CASRWEPRDTQYF

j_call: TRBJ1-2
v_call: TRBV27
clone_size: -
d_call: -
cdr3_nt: TGTGCCAGCGCTGAAGCAGGGCGAGACTATGGCTACACCTTC
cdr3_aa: CASAEAGRDYGYTF

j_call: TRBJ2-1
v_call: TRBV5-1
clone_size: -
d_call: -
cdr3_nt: TGCGCCAGCAGCGCGCTCAATGAGCAGTTCTTC
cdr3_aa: CASSALNEQFF

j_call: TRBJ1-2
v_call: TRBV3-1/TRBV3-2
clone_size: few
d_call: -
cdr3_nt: TGTGCCAGCAGCCAGACCGGGACAAGCCGCTATGGCTACACCTTC
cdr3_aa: CASSQTGTSRYGYTF

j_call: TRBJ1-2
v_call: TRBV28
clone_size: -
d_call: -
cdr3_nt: TGTGCCAGCAGTCCCCTGACAGATACTATCGATGGCTACACCTTC
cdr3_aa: CASSPLTDTIDGYTF

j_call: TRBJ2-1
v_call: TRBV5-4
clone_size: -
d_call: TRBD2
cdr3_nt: TGTGCCAGCAGCTGGACGGGACTAGCGGCAGGGAATGAGCAGTTCTTC
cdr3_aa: CASSWTGLAAGNEQFF

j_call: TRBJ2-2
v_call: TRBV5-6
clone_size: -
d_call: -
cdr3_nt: TGTGCCAGCAGCTTCGCCAGGGGAATCGGGGAGCTGTTTTTT
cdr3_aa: CASSFARGIGELFF

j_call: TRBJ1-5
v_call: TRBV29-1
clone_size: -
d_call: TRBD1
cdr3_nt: TGCAGCGCCAAGACAGGGGAGCCCAATCAGCCCCAGCATTTT
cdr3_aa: CSAKTGEPNQPQHF

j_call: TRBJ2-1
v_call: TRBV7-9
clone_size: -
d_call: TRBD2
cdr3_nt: TGTGCCAGCAGCGGGACTAGTCCGTCCCCATCGGATGAGCAGTTCTTC
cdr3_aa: CASSGTSPSPSDEQFF

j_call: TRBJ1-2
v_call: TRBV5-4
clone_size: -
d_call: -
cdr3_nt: TGTGCCAGCAGCTTCCCAGGGGAAGCTCTCTATGGCTACACCTTC
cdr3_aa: CASSFPGEALYGYTF

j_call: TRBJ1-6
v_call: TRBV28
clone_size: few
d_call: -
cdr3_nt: TGTGCCAGCAGTTCACAGCATTCTGATAATTCACCCCTCCACTTT
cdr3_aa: CASSSQHSDNSPLHF

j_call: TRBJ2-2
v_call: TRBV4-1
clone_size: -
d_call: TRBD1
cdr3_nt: TGCGCCAGCAGCCAGGGACAGGTGAACACCGGGGAGCTGTTTTTT
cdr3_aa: CASSQGQVNTGELFF

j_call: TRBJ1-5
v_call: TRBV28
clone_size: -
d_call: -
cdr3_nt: TGTGCCAGCAGTCCCATGAGTGGGGGGATGGGATGGCCCCAGCATTTT
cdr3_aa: CASSPMSGGMGWPQHF

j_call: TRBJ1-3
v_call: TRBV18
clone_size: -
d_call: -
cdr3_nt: TGTGCCAGCTCACCAGGGGCAGACACCATATATTTT
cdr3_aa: CASSPGADTIYF

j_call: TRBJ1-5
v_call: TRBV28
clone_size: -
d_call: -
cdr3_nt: TGTGCCAGCAGTCGGGGATTTAGCAATCAGCCCCAGCATTTT
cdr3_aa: CASSRGFSNQPQHF